This T cell receptor beta chain was captured in a study of shared clonotypes between healthy human individuals. Notes on this clone: Antigen unknown.

The test was conducted at deep level. In the original processing: Filtering was not the same, since immunoSEQ gave junction-only sequences without quality scores. Profiled with immunoSEQ multiplex PCR; TCRdb holds only in-frame clones, not every one. V and J calls and clone size come straight from that table; D and trimming were deduced from the DNA. The data hold around 320,000 clones, with 87% observed a single time. Germline V gene sequence: CDR1 SGHRS, CDR2 YFSETQ. Trimming at V came to 4 bases and at J to 0 bases, leaving 8 bases not matched to a gene. The CDR3 is 18 amino acids. Study results and limitations: Clonotypes shared by all four sorted-subset donors had higher generation probabilities than non-shared clonotypes.

The receptor was isolated from a man aged 18 to 35 in good health. This chain connects TRBV5-1 to TRBJ1-3, with 12 bases that match TRBD1. The specimen was memory CD8+ T cells sorted from blood. As for subset: CD45RO+ cells pooled with CCR7-negative TemRA cells. Here the CDR3 DNA reads TGCGCCAGCAGCCCGGGGACAGGGGGCCGCAGCTCTGGAAACACCATATATTTT. Protein: CASSPGTGGRSSGNTIYF.